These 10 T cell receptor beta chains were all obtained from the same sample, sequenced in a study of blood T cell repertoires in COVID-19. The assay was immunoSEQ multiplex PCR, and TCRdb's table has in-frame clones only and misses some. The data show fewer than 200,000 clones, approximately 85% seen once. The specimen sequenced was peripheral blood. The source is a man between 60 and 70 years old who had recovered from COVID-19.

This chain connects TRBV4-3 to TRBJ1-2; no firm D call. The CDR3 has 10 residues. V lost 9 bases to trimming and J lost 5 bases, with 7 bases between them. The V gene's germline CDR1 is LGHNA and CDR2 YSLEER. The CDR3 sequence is CARRRYGYTF. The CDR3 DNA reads TGCGCCAGAAGGAGGTATGGCTACACCTTC.

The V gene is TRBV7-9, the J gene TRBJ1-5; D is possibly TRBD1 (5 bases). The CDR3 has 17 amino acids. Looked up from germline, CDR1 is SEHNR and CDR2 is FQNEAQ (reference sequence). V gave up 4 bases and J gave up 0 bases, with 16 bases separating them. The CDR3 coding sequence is TGTGCCAGCAGCTGGGTTGGGGGGGTGGATAGCAATCAGCCCCAGCATTTT. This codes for CASSWVGGVDSNQPQHF.

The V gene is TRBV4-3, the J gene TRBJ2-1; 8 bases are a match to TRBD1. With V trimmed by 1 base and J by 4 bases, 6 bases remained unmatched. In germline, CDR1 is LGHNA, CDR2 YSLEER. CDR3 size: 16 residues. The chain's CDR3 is CASSQGTGGSYNEQFF. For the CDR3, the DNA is TGCGCCAGCAGCCAAGGAACAGGGGGGTCTTACAATGAGCAGTTCTTC.

Written as DNA, the CDR3 is TGTGCCAGCAGCTTAGAACGGAATGAAAAACTGTTTTTT. Translated, it gives CASSLERNEKLFF. This sequence joins TRBV13 and TRBJ1-4; D unclear. The CDR3 is made up of 13 amino acids. Between the trimmed V and J ends, which lost 1 base and 5 bases, there was a span of 5 bases. Germline V lookup: CDR1 PRHDT, CDR2 FYEKMQ (reference sequence).

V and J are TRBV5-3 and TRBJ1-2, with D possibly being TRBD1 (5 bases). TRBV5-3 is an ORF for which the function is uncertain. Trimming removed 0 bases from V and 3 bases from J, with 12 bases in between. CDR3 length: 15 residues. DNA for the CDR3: TGTGCCAGAAGCTTGGGGCCAGGGTACCACTATGGCTACACCTTC. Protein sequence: CARSLGPGYHYGYTF.

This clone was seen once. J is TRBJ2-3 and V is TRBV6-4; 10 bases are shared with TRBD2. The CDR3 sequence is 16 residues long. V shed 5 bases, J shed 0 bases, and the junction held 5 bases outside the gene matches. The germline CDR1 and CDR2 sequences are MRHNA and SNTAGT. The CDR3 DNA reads TGTGCCAGCAGTAGTTGGACTAGCGGAAGCACAGATACGCAGTATTTT. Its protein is CASSSWTSGSTDTQYF.

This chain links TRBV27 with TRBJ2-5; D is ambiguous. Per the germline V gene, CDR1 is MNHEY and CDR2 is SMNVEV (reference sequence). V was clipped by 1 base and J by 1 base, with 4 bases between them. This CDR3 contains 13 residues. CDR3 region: CASSLFGQETQYF. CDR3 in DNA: TGTGCCAGCAGTTTATTCGGCCAAGAGACCCAGTACTTC.

This chain's CDR3 is CASSLAVGGTGELFF. DNA for the CDR3: TGTGCCAGCAGCTTAGCGGTCGGTGGTACCGGGGAGCTGTTTTTT. V usage is TRBV7-2 and J usage is TRBJ2-2, with D unresolved. The CDR3 covers 15 residues. Germline lookup yields CDR1 SGHTA and CDR2 FQGNSA. Trimming took off 0 bases at V and 5 bases at J, with 10 bases between the two ends.

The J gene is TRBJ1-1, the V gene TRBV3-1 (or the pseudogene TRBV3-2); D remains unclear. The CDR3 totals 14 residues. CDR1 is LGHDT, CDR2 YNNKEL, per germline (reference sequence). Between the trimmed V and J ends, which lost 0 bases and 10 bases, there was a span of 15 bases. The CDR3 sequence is CASSQEANGKRAFF. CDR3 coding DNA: TGTGCCAGCAGCCAAGAGGCCAATGGTAAGCGAGCTTTCTTT.

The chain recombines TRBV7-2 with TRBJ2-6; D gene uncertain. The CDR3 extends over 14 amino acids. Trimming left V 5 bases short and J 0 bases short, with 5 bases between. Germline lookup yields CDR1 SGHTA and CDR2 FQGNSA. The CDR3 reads CASSPDSGANVLTF. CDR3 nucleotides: TGTGCCAGCAGCCCAGACTCTGGGGCCAACGTCCTGACTTTC.